A single sample gave rise to the 30 T cell receptor beta chains below, sequenced in a study of T cell responses to AZD1222 COVID-19 vaccine. Sequencing was performed with immunoSEQ multiplex PCR; in TCRdb, only in-frame clones are kept and a portion is missing. The sample shows about 150,000 clones, roughly nine tenths of them seen only once. The sample consisted of peripheral blood, taken on day 0 of MenACWY control vaccination. All receptors derive from an adult in good health.

J is TRBJ2-3 and V is TRBV6-5; no definite D call. Trimming pared 8 bases from V and 0 bases from J, leaving 6 bases between. The CDR3 length is 12 residues. CDR1 is MNHEY, CDR2 SVGAGI, per germline. CDR3 sequence reads: CASSKSTDTQYF. The CDR3 nucleotides read TGTGCCAGCTCCAAAAGCACAGATACGCAGTATTTT.

The CDR3 sequence is CASSAPNTGELFF. The CDR3 DNA follows: TGTGCCAGCAGCGCTCCGAACACCGGGGAGCTGTTTTTT. V usage is TRBV9 and J usage is TRBJ2-2; D is ambiguous. Germline CDR1 is SGDLS and CDR2 is YYNGEE. CDR3 length: 13 residues. V was cut by 3 bases and J by 0 bases, with 3 bases left in between.

The chain's CDR3 is CASSLEQPTRGSPLHF. Written as DNA, the CDR3 is TGTGCCAGCAGCTTGGAACAGCCCACCAGGGGATCACCCCTCCACTTT. V is TRBV5-4 and J is TRBJ1-6, with D maybe TRBD1 (6 bases). V was cut by 0 bases and J by 10 bases, with 17 bases left in between. Germline V lookup: CDR1 SGHNT, CDR2 YYREEE (reference sequence). The CDR3 length is 16 residues.

The rearrangement uses TRBV7-9 and TRBJ2-3; D possibly uses TRBD1 or TRBD2 (5 bases each). The germline CDR1 and CDR2 sequences are SEHNR and FQNEAQ (reference sequence). V was trimmed by 1 base and J by 4 bases, leaving 9 bases between them. The CDR3 spans 14 residues. The CDR3 bases are TGTGCCAGCAGCTTAGGAGGGGCCGCAGATACGCAGTATTTT. Translation gives CASSLGGAADTQYF.

The chain joins TRBV5-1 to TRBJ1-4, with D possibly matching TRBD1 (5 bases). V was clipped by 7 bases and J by 0 bases, with 7 bases between them. CDR3 length: 13 amino acids. Germline values: CDR1 SGHRS, CDR2 YFSETQ. CDR3 region: CASGRATNEKLFF. CDR3 coding DNA: TGCGCCAGCGGCAGGGCAACTAATGAAAAACTGTTTTTT. Full variable domain (rest looked up from reference TRBV5-1 and TRBJ1-4): KAGVTQTPRYLIKTRGQQVTLSCSPISGHRSVSWYQQTPGQGLQFLFEYFSETQRNKGNFPGRFSGRQFSNSRSEMNVSTLELGDSALYLCASGRATNEKLFFGSGTQLSVL.

The V gene is TRBV4-1, the J gene TRBJ2-1, with no clear D. Germline V gene data show CDR1 as MGHRA and CDR2 as YSYEKL. The CDR3 loop spans 13 amino acids. Trimming cost V 7 bases and J 5 bases, with 12 bases left between them. The CDR3 bases are TGCGCCAGCAAAAGTCGGCGTAACAATGAGCAGTTCTTC. Amino acid sequence: CASKSRRNNEQFF.

The chain combines TRBV9 with TRBJ1-4; D not resolved. Looked up from germline, CDR1 is SGDLS and CDR2 is YYNGEE. The CDR3 has 14 amino acids. Trimming stripped 3 bases from V and 5 bases from J, with 11 bases between. The CDR3 spells CASSGVGPNEKLFF. The CDR3, as DNA: TGTGCCAGCAGCGGAGTAGGACCGAATGAAAAACTGTTTTTT. Full variable domain (outside the CDR3, taken from reference TRBV9 and TRBJ1-4): DSGVTQTPKHLITATGQRVTLRCSPRSGDLSVYWYQQSLDQGLQFLIQYYNGEERAKGNILERFSAQQFPDLHSELNLSSLELGDSALYFCASSGVGPNEKLFFGSGTQLSVL.

V usage is TRBV6-5 and J usage is TRBJ2-2; D gene uncertain. In germline, CDR1 is MNHEY, CDR2 SVGAGI. CDR3 length: 13 residues. The V end was cut by 0 bases, the J end by 5 bases, with 4 bases between. CDR3 coding DNA: TGTGCCAGCAGTTACTCGCAGACCGGGGAGCTGTTTTTT. Encoded protein: CASSYSQTGELFF.

J is TRBJ2-7 and V is TRBV6-4; the D is unclear. The CDR3 runs to 14 residues. CDR1 is MRHNA and CDR2 is SNTAGT in the germline V gene. Trimming stripped 1 base from V and 7 bases from J, with 14 bases between. The DNA of the CDR3 is TGTGCCAGCAGTGACTTTTGGGGAATGGGTGAGCAGTACGTC. Translation: CASSDFWGMGEQYV.

This clone was counted once. The J gene is TRBJ1-6, the V gene TRBV6-5; no clear D gene. V lost 0 bases, J lost 6 bases, and 12 bases lay in between. Germline-derived CDR1 and CDR2 are MNHEY and SVGAGI. The CDR3 covers 16 residues. The CDR3 is CASSYSYPTGNSPLHF. DNA of the CDR3: TGTGCCAGCAGTTACTCCTACCCCACGGGTAATTCACCCCTCCACTTT.

The chain has TRBV21-1 and TRBJ1-6; the D call TRBD1 from the table was never checked on the DNA. TRBV21-1 has pseudogene status. This CDR3 has 16 amino acids. CDR3 nucleotides: TGTGCCAGCACCCACGGCCGGGACAGGGTTAATTCACCCCTCCACTTT. Protein sequence: CASTHGRDRVNSPLHF.

V is TRBV19 and J is TRBJ1-5, with D uncertain. The ends were cut back, 5 bases at V and 3 bases at J, with 8 bases in the middle. The CDR3 runs 13 residues. Germline lookup yields CDR1 LNHDA and CDR2 SQIVND (reference sequence). CDR3 protein: CASSREINQPQHF. DNA for the CDR3: TGTGCCAGTAGTCGCGAAATCAATCAGCCCCAGCATTTT.

As for this clone: At one boundary the junction diverges from the germline segment, which might be a read error. The chain is built from TRBV7-8 and TRBJ2-7; 8 positions match TRBD1. The germline gives CDR1 SGHVS, CDR2 FQNEAQ. This CDR3 has 12 amino acids. The CDR3 DNA reads as TGTGCCAGCAGCTTAATACAGGGGGAAGTCGAGTTC. Its protein is CASSLIQGEVEF.

The chain links TRBV18 to TRBJ1-6, with D perhaps matching TRBD1 (5 bases). Trimming pared 6 bases from V and 8 bases from J, leaving 17 bases between. Germline CDR1 and CDR2: KGHSH and LQKENI. The CDR3 is 15 amino acids. CDR3 coding DNA: TGTGCCAGCTCCCCGGCCCGACAGACCCATTCACCCCTCCACTTT. It specifies CASSPARQTHSPLHF.

The chain employs TRBV19 and TRBJ2-7; 8 bases line up with TRBD2. From germline, CDR1 is LNHDA and CDR2 SQIVND (reference sequence). This CDR3 region has 17 residues. V shed 1 base, J shed 3 bases, and the junction held 11 bases outside the gene matches. CDR3 loop: CASSIGGSGTLIYEQYF. The CDR3 nucleotides read TGTGCCAGTAGTATAGGTGGTAGCGGGACCCTGATCTACGAGCAGTACTTC.

For the CDR3, the DNA is TGTGCTAGTGGTCCCGATAGGGCGGCAGATACGCAGTATTTT. Protein: CASGPDRAADTQYF. The chain employs TRBV12-5 and TRBJ2-3, with D hard to call. The ends were cut back, 5 bases at V and 4 bases at J, with 13 bases in the middle. Germline loops: CDR1 LGHNT, CDR2 FRNRAP. The CDR3 length is 14 residues.

On this clone: Other nucleotide sequences in the sample specify the same CDR3. This chain uses TRBV5-1 with TRBJ1-5; D call uncertain. From germline, CDR1 is SGHRS and CDR2 YFSETQ. Trimming shortened V by 0 bases and J by 3 bases, and 7 bases separated the two germline ends. The length of the CDR3 is 14 residues. The CDR3 protein is CASSLAGSNQPQHF. The CDR3 DNA reads TGCGCCAGCAGCTTGGCCGGATCCAATCAGCCCCAGCATTTT.

The genes are TRBV28 and TRBJ1-2; D unresolved. The germline V and J ends were trimmed by 5 bases and 8 bases, with 15 bases remaining between them. The germline V gene has CDR1 MDHEN and CDR2 SYDVKM. The CDR3 covers 13 residues. The chain's CDR3 is CASSTDWSGGYTF. The CDR3 DNA sequence: TGTGCCAGCAGTACCGACTGGAGCGGCGGCTACACCTTC.

This clone was seen a handful of times. The CDR3 region is CASSFRDRGLYEQYF. The CDR3 region has the DNA TGCGCCAGCAGCTTCCGGGACAGGGGACTCTACGAGCAGTACTTC. This chain joins TRBV5-1 and TRBJ2-7; 10 bases match TRBD1. The junction had 5 bases not matched to a gene; V was cut back by 2 bases and J by 3 bases. The CDR3 totals 15 residues. Per the germline V gene, CDR1 is SGHRS and CDR2 is YFSETQ. The whole variable domain, remainder taken from reference TRBV5-1 and TRBJ2-7, is KAGVTQTPRYLIKTRGQQVTLSCSPISGHRSVSWYQQTPGQGLQFLFEYFSETQRNKGNFPGRFSGRQFSNSRSEMNVSTLELGDSALYLCASSFRDRGLYEQYFGPGTRLTVT.

The rearrangement uses TRBV15 and TRBJ1-2; 8 bases line up with TRBD1. With 4 bases clipped from V and 5 bases from J, the junction kept 3 bases outside the gene matches. There are 13 residues in the CDR3. CDR1 and CDR2 from the germline V gene are LNHNV and YYDKDF (reference sequence). CDR3 region: CATSTGQGYGYTF. CDR3 DNA sequence: TGTGCCACCAGCACAGGACAGGGTTATGGCTACACCTTC. Combining the CDR3 with reference TRBV15 and TRBJ1-2 gives the whole variable domain DAMVIQNPRYQVTQFGKPVTLSCSQTLNHNVMYWYQQKSSQAPKLLFHYYDKDFNNEADTPDNFQSRRPNTSFCFLDIRSPGLGDTAMYLCATSTGQGYGYTFGSGTRLTVV.

About this clone: An end of the junction differs from the germline gene, which may be a read error. The genes are TRBV14 and TRBJ1-1; 7 nucleotides align to TRBD1. The CDR3 has 16 residues. CDR1 and CDR2 (germline): SGHDN, FVKESK. Here the CDR3 reads CAGSQVRDSLNTEAFF. The CDR3 coding sequence is TGTGCCGGCAGCCAAGTTCGGGACAGCCTGAACACTGAAGCTTTCTTT.

The chain employs TRBV6-4 and TRBJ2-3; 8 bases line up with TRBD2. The germline CDR1 and CDR2 sequences are MRHNA and SNTAGT. V trimming: 4 bases; J trimming: 1 base; junction bases outside the gene matches: 4. The CDR3 contains 15 residues. The CDR3 sequence: CASSVTAGGTDTQYF. The CDR3 bases are TGTGCCAGCAGTGTTACAGCGGGAGGCACAGATACGCAGTATTTT.

The chain combines TRBV6-5 with TRBJ2-7; 13 positions agree with TRBD2. V was clipped by 6 bases and J by 12 bases; unmatched bases: 8. CDR1 and CDR2 (germline): MNHEY, SVGAGI. The CDR3 is 13 residues long. The CDR3: CASRTTSGGARYF. CDR3 DNA sequence: TGTGCCAGCAGAACCACTAGCGGGGGGGCTAGGTACTTC.

V gene TRBV7-9 combines with J gene TRBJ1-3; 7 bases agree with TRBD1. The CDR3 spans 16 residues. J was trimmed by 4 bases and V by 6 bases; bases with no gene match: 12. Germline CDR1 reads SEHNR; CDR2 reads FQNEAQ (reference sequence). This CDR3 reads CASSWDRNNAGNTIYF. For the CDR3, the DNA is TGTGCCAGCAGTTGGGACAGAAACAACGCGGGAAACACCATATATTTT.

The gene calls are TRBV5-1 and TRBJ2-2, with TRBD2 matching over 13 bases. The J segment lost 3 bases and the V segment lost 3 bases, leaving 11 bases of the junction unmatched. The CDR3 length is 19 residues. Germline V gene lookup returns CDR1 SGHRS and CDR2 YFSETQ. This chain's CDR3 is CASSWGLAGLTGDTGELFF. The CDR3 DNA reads as TGCGCCAGCAGCTGGGGACTAGCGGGACTTACTGGGGACACCGGGGAGCTGTTTTTT.

The J gene is TRBJ2-1, the V gene TRBV5-1, with D perhaps matching TRBD1 (7 bases). The germline V gene has CDR1 SGHRS and CDR2 YFSETQ. Trimming cost V 2 bases and J 5 bases, with 14 bases left between them. There are 15 residues in the CDR3. CDR3 amino acids: CASSLPGGGHNEQFF. CDR3 bases: TGCGCCAGCAGCTTACCAGGGGGAGGACACAATGAGCAGTTCTTC.

This clone was seen a single time. V gene TRBV28 combines with J gene TRBJ1-2; possible D gene TRBD1, 6 bases. Germline V gene sequence: CDR1 MDHEN, CDR2 SYDVKM. CDR3 length: 15 residues. V lost 6 bases, J lost 1 base, and 15 bases lay in between. In DNA, the CDR3 is TGTGCCAGCAGACGTCAGGGGTCGGGTAACTATGGCTACACCTTC. As protein: CASRRQGSGNYGYTF.

The V call is TRBV30, the J call TRBJ1-2; maybe TRBD1 (6 bases). The CDR3 loop spans 12 amino acids. V gave up 5 bases and J gave up 4 bases, with 11 bases separating them. CDR1 and CDR2 (germline): GTSNPN, SVGIG (reference sequence). CDR3 sequence reads: CAWDRDTYGYTF. The DNA for the CDR3 is TGTGCCTGGGACCGGGACACCTATGGCTACACCTTC.

The J gene is TRBJ1-2, the V gene TRBV3-1 (or the pseudogene TRBV3-2); maybe TRBD1 (6 bases). The CDR3 sequence is 16 residues long. V was trimmed by 2 bases and J by 4 bases, leaving 17 bases between them. Germline values: CDR1 LGHDT, CDR2 YNNKEL (reference sequence). The CDR3 DNA reads TGTGCCAGCAGCCAATGTGACAGGAGTTCCCTCTATGGCTACACCTTC. Translation: CASSQCDRSSLYGYTF.

The count of this clone is one. CDR3 region: CASSSYGTTNEQFF. The CDR3 DNA sequence: TGTGCCAGCAGTTCCTACGGGACTACAAATGAGCAGTTCTTC. This chain joins TRBV6-2 or TRBV6-3 and TRBJ2-1; 7 nucleotides align to TRBD2. Germline loops: CDR1 MNHEY, CDR2 SVGEGT. Unmatched junction bases numbered 7, after V lost 4 bases and J lost 7 bases. The CDR3 length is 14 residues.